Here is one T cell receptor beta chain with its context. Its antigen remains unknown. The data are from a study of cytomegalovirus exposure and HLA in healthy donors. Measured with immunoSEQ multiplex PCR; TCRdb has only the in-frame clones, and not every one. This table has 60,000 to 90,000 clones, over 80% appearing once. Overall study findings and caveats: Some public TCRs appeared in many individuals, while most sequences were rare.

This receptor was identified in a man younger than 40 in good health and CMV-seronegative. Material: PBMCs.

The CDR3 protein is CASSLEPKFGETQYF. The CDR3 DNA sequence: TGTGCCAGCAGTTTGGAGCCTAAATTCGGAGAGACCCAGTACTTC. The chain combines TRBV27 with TRBJ2-5; no firm D call. This CDR3 comprises 15 residues. V lost 3 bases and J lost 4, with 15 bases in between. Germline values: CDR1 MNHEY, CDR2 SMNVEV (reference sequence).